This T cell receptor beta chain was identified in a study of T cell responses to AZD1222 COVID-19 vaccine. Looking at the study overall: Pooling covered second doses at about 4 or about 12 weeks.

Data came from immunoSEQ multiplex PCR; TCRdb stores just in-frame clones and leaves some out. The profile shows 100,000 to 140,000 clones, 91% of them singletons. Trimming removed 0 bases from V and 6 bases from J; junction bases left unmatched: 4. Germline V gene lookup returns CDR1 LGHNA and CDR2 YSLEER. The CDR3 extends over 15 amino acids. The study's findings and limits: Following two doses of AZD1222, Spike-specific TCR breadth and depth rose.

On this clone: Its antigen remains unidentified.

V usage is TRBV4-3 and J usage is TRBJ1-5; TRBD1 agrees at 8 bases. Here the sequenced sample was peripheral blood, taken on day 0 of AZD1222 vaccination. The TCR was taken from an adult in good health. The CDR3: CASSQELTGVQPQHF. The CDR3 DNA follows: TGCGCCAGCAGCCAAGAGTTGACAGGGGTTCAGCCCCAGCATTTT.